This entry is about one T cell receptor (beta chain). Its antigen is not known. This sample was taken from a study of shared clonotypes between healthy human individuals. Overall study: A couple of female and a few male donors aged 18 to 49 were enrolled. Study-wide findings and caveats: For sorted subsets, rarefaction showed incomplete sequencing despite large depth. Estimated richness values were generally larger in naive subsets than in memory subsets.

Original handling: ImmunoSEQ yielded junction-only sequences lacking quality scores, so filtering differed. The method was immunoSEQ multiplex PCR; TCRdb's version includes in-frame clones alone and lacks a portion of them. That table is the source of V, J and clone size, and D and trimming were worked out from the DNA. Of fewer than 400,000 clones in the sample, less than 85% were seen once. CDR1 and CDR2 from the germline V gene are MNHNS and SASEGT. The ends were cut back, 5 bases at V and 10 bases at J, with 8 bases in the middle. The CDR3 has 11 amino acids. The receptor's source is a man aged 25-45 years in good health. This sequence joins TRBV6-1 and TRBJ1-4; D gene ambiguous. Specimen: memory CD4+ T cells sorted from blood. Indicated subset: CD45RA-negative fraction. The CDR3 here is CASSYKGKLFF. DNA for the CDR3: TGTGCCAGCAGTTACAAGGGAAAACTGTTTTTT.